The next 29 T cell receptor beta chains were all read from a single sample in a study of blood T cells in healthy people across ages. Alongside a J-beta primer mix, a sample-barcoded 5' primer served in a second PCR lasting 7 to 11 cycles. Each CDR3 protein is one row after TCRdb ran MiXCR on the 5' RACE reads. Seen here are around 1.5 million distinct CDR3 sequences, 30% to 35% observed once, and the top ten hold 11%. Sequencing used blood. The receptor set was obtained from a woman in her thirties in good health.

The V call is TRBV12-3 or TRBV12-4, the J call TRBJ1-6; D is uncertain. The CDR3 is 14 amino acids. V lost 6 bases to trimming and J lost 6 bases, with 12 bases between them. The CDR3 loop is CASSRAGSNSPLHF. For the CDR3, the DNA is TGTGCCAGCAGCCGGGCTGGGAGTAATTCACCCCTCCACTTT.

This clonotype was found a few times. The genes are TRBV4-2 and TRBJ2-1, with a possible D match to TRBD1 (5 bases). V dropped 0 bases and J dropped 2 bases, with 14 bases sitting between them. This CDR3 has 17 residues. Per germline, CDR1 LGHNA and CDR2 YNFKEQ. The DNA for the CDR3 is TGTGCCAGCAGCCAAGAGGGGCCCCAAACAGCCTACAATGAGCAGTTCTTC. It yields the protein CASSQEGPQTAYNEQFF.

This clonotype has a handful of counts. The chain recombines TRBV5-1 with TRBJ1-1, with a possible D match to TRBD1 (5 bases). The germline CDR1 and CDR2 sequences are SGHRS and YFSETQ. V dropped 2 bases and J dropped 3 bases, with 11 bases sitting between them. This CDR3 comprises 14 residues. CDR3 amino acids: CASSFDLGDTEAFF. DNA for the CDR3: TGCGCCAGCAGCTTTGACCTGGGGGACACTGAAGCTTTCTTT.

The count of this clonotype is one. This chain uses TRBV20-1 with TRBJ2-6; either TRBD1 or TRBD2 may fit D (6 bases each). CDR1 and CDR2 from the germline V gene are DFQATT and SNEGSKA (reference sequence). Trimming removed 6 bases at V and 0 bases at J, with 15 bases between. CDR3 length equals 16 residues. The CDR3 nucleotides are TGCAGTGCCCAAGGGGGGCCCTACTCTGGGGCCAACGTCCTGACTTTC. Encoded protein: CSAQGGPYSGANVLTF.

This clonotype was counted only a few times. V and J are TRBV30 and TRBJ2-5, with D possibly TRBD1 on 5 matching bases. Per germline, CDR1 GTSNPN and CDR2 SVGIG (reference sequence). There are 14 residues in the CDR3. The V end lost 4 bases, the J end lost 3 bases, and 15 bases lay between the germline ends. CDR3 region: CAWNAGSRKETQYF. CDR3 sequence (DNA): TGTGCCTGGAACGCAGGGTCGCGGAAAGAGACCCAGTACTTC.

The J gene is TRBJ2-5, the V gene TRBV3-1; 8 nucleotides agree with TRBD2. The V segment lost 3 bases and the J segment 0 bases; nucleotides outside the gene matches: 18. This CDR3 comprises 20 residues. CDR1 is LGHDT, CDR2 YNNKEL, per germline (reference sequence). CDR3 bases: TGTGCCAGCAGCCATTTTAATAGGGGCGGGAGGACTCAGTACCAAGAGACCCAGTACTTC. It yields the protein CASSHFNRGGRTQYQETQYF.

This clonotype was seen more than once but under ten times. V usage is TRBV20-1 and J usage is TRBJ1-2, with TRBD1 identical over 7 bases. Germline V gives CDR1 DFQATT, CDR2 SNEGSKA (reference sequence). CDR3 size: 16 residues. With 2 bases clipped from V and 3 bases from J, the junction kept 12 bases outside the gene matches. CDR3 nucleotide sequence: TGCAGTGCTAGACCTCGTTTATCCCAGGGGGACTATGGCTACACCTTC. Protein sequence: CSARPRLSQGDYGYTF.

This clonotype was seen a few times. This rearrangement joins TRBV6-1 to TRBJ2-3; possibly TRBD2 for D (5 bases). Germline CDR1 is MNHNS and CDR2 is SASEGT. CDR3 size: 15 residues. V was clipped by 1 base and J by 2 bases, with 10 bases between them. CDR3 bases: TGTGCCAGCAGTGAAGTGGGAGCCTACACAGATACGCAGTATTTT. This gives the protein CASSEVGAYTDTQYF.

V is TRBV11-2 and J is TRBJ1-1; TRBD1 might be the D (5 bases). Trimming removed 3 bases at V and 4 bases at J, with 15 bases between. Germline V gene sequence: CDR1 SGHAT, CDR2 FQNNGV. The CDR3 loop spans 15 amino acids. In DNA form, the CDR3 reads TGTGCCAGCAGCTTGGGGCTCGGGGGTCCCACTGAAGCTTTCTTT. Its protein product is CASSLGLGGPTEAFF.

The chain recombines TRBV6-1 with TRBJ1-1; D gene unclear. The V gene's germline CDR1 is MNHNS and CDR2 SASEGT. The CDR3 has 14 residues. Between the trimmed V and J ends, which lost 7 bases and 9 bases, there was a span of 21 bases. CDR3 in DNA: TGTGCCAGCACTTGGCCAGGCCAGTTGCCGAAAGCTTTCTTT. It translates to CASTWPGQLPKAFF.

The chain employs TRBV11-1 and TRBJ1-5; D call uncertain. Germline CDR1 and CDR2: SGHAT and FQDESV (reference sequence). V gave up 5 bases and J gave up 9 bases, with 14 bases separating them. The CDR3 consists of 13 residues. The CDR3 protein is CASSRTPEGPQHF. The CDR3 DNA sequence: TGTGCCAGCAGCCGGACGCCGGAGGGGCCCCAGCATTTT.

This clonotype was detected many times. The chain links TRBV2 to TRBJ2-5, with TRBD2 matching 12 bases. The trim removed 1 base at V and 4 bases at J, leaving 4 bases unmatched. Germline CDR1 and CDR2: SNHLY and FYNNEI. This CDR3 region has 16 residues. CDR3 DNA: TGTGCCAGCAGTGAAGGCCTAGCGGGGGGGCCAGAGACCCAGTACTTC. Translation gives CASSEGLAGGPETQYF.

This clonotype was counted only a few times. The chain uses TRBV6-1 and TRBJ2-7, with 10 bases aligning to TRBD1. This CDR3 has 16 residues. V shed 3 bases, J shed 7 bases, and the junction held 12 bases outside the gene matches. Germline CDR1 and CDR2: MNHNS and SASEGT. The CDR3: CASSDGPVTGGREQYF. CDR3 nucleotide sequence: TGTGCCAGCAGTGACGGGCCCGTGACAGGGGGCAGAGAGCAGTACTTC.

This clonotype has just a few counts. The J gene is TRBJ1-1, the V gene TRBV2; D gene ambiguous. Germline V lookup: CDR1 SNHLY, CDR2 FYNNEI. The CDR3 is 13 amino acids. Trimming cost V 6 bases and J 4 bases, with 12 bases left between them. This CDR3 reads CASSPSRSTEAFF. The DNA of the CDR3 is TGTGCCAGCAGCCCCAGTAGGAGCACTGAAGCTTTCTTT. Combining the CDR3 with reference TRBV2 and TRBJ1-1 gives the whole variable domain EPEVTQTPSHQVTQMGQEVILRCVPISNHLYFYWYRQILGQKVEFLVSFYNNEISEKSEIFDDQFSVERPDGSNFTLKIRSTKLEDSAMYFCASSPSRSTEAFFGQGTRLTVV.

Only a few counts were recorded for this clonotype. The chain has TRBV20-1 and TRBJ2-1, with a weak D call TRBD2 (7 bases). Trimming removed 5 bases from V and 0 bases from J, with 17 bases in between. The CDR3 sequence is 16 residues long. Germline CDR1 reads DFQATT; CDR2 reads SNEGSKA (reference sequence). The CDR3 here is CSAPFRGAHSYNEQFF. CDR3 in DNA: TGCAGTGCTCCCTTTCGGGGGGCCCACTCCTACAATGAGCAGTTCTTC.

The J gene is TRBJ2-3, the V gene TRBV5-1, with D possibly being TRBD2 (5 bases). Looked up from germline, CDR1 is SGHRS and CDR2 is YFSETQ. The CDR3 loop spans 15 amino acids. Trimming took 0 bases from V and 2 from J, leaving 10 bases between them. The CDR3 nucleotides read TGCGCCAGCAGCTTGGACGGGAAGCCCACAGATACGCAGTATTTT. This encodes CASSLDGKPTDTQYF. Supplemented by reference TRBV5-1 and TRBJ2-3, the full variable domain reads KAGVTQTPRYLIKTRGQQVTLSCSPISGHRSVSWYQQTPGQGLQFLFEYFSETQRNKGNFPGRFSGRQFSNSRSEMNVSTLELGDSALYLCASSLDGKPTDTQYFGPGTRLTVL.

This clonotype was detected only a few times. The V gene is TRBV7-2, the J gene TRBJ1-2; possibly TRBD1 for D (5 bases). CDR1 and CDR2 (germline): SGHTA, FQGNSA. V lost 8 bases and J lost 5, with 18 bases in between. The CDR3 length is 14 residues. The CDR3 protein is CASGRPTETYGYTF. The CDR3 nucleotides are TGTGCCAGCGGTCGGCCGACAGAGACATATGGCTACACCTTC.

The chain employs TRBV14 and TRBJ2-1, with 11 nucleotides matching TRBD2. With V trimmed by 6 bases and J by 2 bases, 6 bases remained unmatched. Germline loops: CDR1 SGHDN, CDR2 FVKESK. The CDR3 is made up of 16 amino acids. As DNA, the CDR3 is TGTGCCAGCAGTCGTGAACTAGCGGGGGCCTACAATGAGCAGTTCTTC. Its translation: CASSRELAGAYNEQFF.

The CDR3 protein is CASSKTDSMNTEAFF. DNA of the CDR3: TGCGCCAGCAGTAAGACTGACAGCATGAACACTGAAGCTTTCTTT. The chain employs TRBV4-1 and TRBJ1-1, with a weak D call TRBD1 (5 bases). CDR3 length: 15 residues. V gave up 6 bases and J gave up 0 bases, with 14 bases separating them. Germline lookup yields CDR1 MGHRA and CDR2 YSYEKL.

The chain carries TRBV9 and TRBJ2-1; TRBD2 matches at 9 bases. V shed 0 bases, J shed 8 bases, and the junction held 6 bases outside the gene matches. Per the germline V gene, CDR1 is SGDLS and CDR2 is YYNGEE. The CDR3 has 15 residues. In DNA, the CDR3 is TGTGCCAGCAGCGTAGTAGGGCGGGGGGGCCATGAGCAGTTCTTC. It specifies CASSVVGRGGHEQFF.

The rearrangement joins TRBV5-1 to TRBJ1-4; unclear D gene. V was clipped by 2 bases and J by 5 bases, with 10 bases between them. Germline lookup yields CDR1 SGHRS and CDR2 YFSETQ. This CDR3 has 14 amino acids. The chain's CDR3 is CASSFRESNEKLFF. Here the CDR3 DNA reads TGCGCCAGCAGCTTCCGGGAGTCAAATGAAAAACTGTTTTTT. The variable domain in full, completed from reference TRBV5-1 and TRBJ1-4, reads KAGVTQTPRYLIKTRGQQVTLSCSPISGHRSVSWYQQTPGQGLQFLFEYFSETQRNKGNFPGRFSGRQFSNSRSEMNVSTLELGDSALYLCASSFRESNEKLFFGSGTQLSVL.

The V and J genes are TRBV15 and TRBJ2-1; D remains ambiguous. The CDR3 has 16 amino acids. Per the germline V gene, CDR1 is LNHNV and CDR2 is YYDKDF (reference sequence). V was pared by 5 bases and J by 5 bases, with 19 bases between. CDR3 sequence: CATSRITPPLDNEQFF. The CDR3 bases are TGTGCCACCAGCCGGATAACACCGCCCTTAGACAATGAGCAGTTCTTC.

This clonotype showed up just once. In DNA form, the CDR3 reads TGCGCCAGCAGCATCGGGGGAACGGGGGACACTGAAGCTTTCTTT. It encodes CASSIGGTGDTEAFF. The V gene is TRBV5-1, the J gene TRBJ1-1; TRBD1 might be the D (5 bases). This CDR3 contains 15 residues. Looked up from germline, CDR1 is SGHRS and CDR2 is YFSETQ. The V end was cut by 4 bases, the J end by 3 bases, with 16 bases between.

The table lists this clonotype with a count of one. At one boundary the junction diverges from the germline segment, which might be a read error. The V call is TRBV7-6, the J call TRBJ2-1, with TRBD2 matching over 8 bases. The CDR3 consists of 16 residues. CDR1 SGHVS and CDR2 FNYEAQ come from the germline V gene. The chain's CDR3 is CAGSPSGLVSHNEQFF. The CDR3 coding sequence is TGTGCCGGCAGCCCTTCGGGACTAGTTAGCCACAATGAGCAGTTCTTC.

The chain employs TRBV20-1 and TRBJ2-7; tentatively, D is TRBD2 (6 bases). The CDR3 loop spans 13 amino acids. Trimming took 4 bases from V and 0 from J, leaving 10 bases between them. Germline CDR1 reads DFQATT; CDR2 reads SNEGSKA (reference sequence). CDR3 protein: CSATGEVSYEQYF. CDR3 DNA sequence: TGCAGTGCTACCGGGGAGGTCTCCTACGAGCAGTACTTC.

This clonotype was found many times. The V gene is TRBV29-1, the J gene TRBJ2-7; D might be TRBD1 or TRBD2, each matching 5 bases. V was clipped by 5 bases and J by 0 bases, with 8 bases between them. The CDR3 contains 12 residues. Germline CDR1 is SQVTM and CDR2 is ANQGSEA. CDR3 nucleotide sequence: TGCAGCGTTAGAGGGGCCTCCTACGAGCAGTACTTC. This sequence encodes CSVRGASYEQYF.

This chain joins TRBV9 and TRBJ1-6; D is unresolved. This CDR3 has 16 amino acids. V shed 0 bases and J shed 2 bases, with 9 bases lying between them. Germline values: CDR1 SGDLS, CDR2 YYNGEE. Here the CDR3 reads CASSVGGNPYNSPLHF. The CDR3 region has the DNA TGTGCCAGCAGCGTAGGCGGGAACCCCTATAATTCACCCCTCCACTTT.

This clonotype was seen a handful of times. This rearrangement joins TRBV10-3 to TRBJ1-2, with D perhaps matching TRBD1 (6 bases). V was cut by 7 bases and J by 4 bases, with 19 bases left in between. Germline lookup yields CDR1 ENHRY and CDR2 SYGVKD. The CDR3 spans 15 residues. This chain's CDR3 is CAINRDGQLFYGYTF. CDR3 DNA sequence: TGTGCCATCAACCGAGATGGACAGCTCTTCTATGGCTACACCTTC.

This clonotype has at least ten counts. The V call is TRBV7-9, the J call TRBJ2-3; possible D gene TRBD2, 5 bases. Deletions cut 6 bases from V and 6 bases from J, with 13 bases between. The germline V gene has CDR1 SEHNR and CDR2 FQNEAQ (reference sequence). This CDR3 is 13 amino acids long. The CDR3 loop is CASRLSVRDTQYF. CDR3 sequence (DNA): TGTGCCAGCAGACTTAGCGTCCGTGATACGCAGTATTTT. The variable domain in full, with the rest retrieved from reference TRBV7-9 and TRBJ2-3, is DTGVSQNPRHKITKRGQNVTFRCDPISEHNRLYWYRQTLGQGPEFLTYFQNEAQLEKSRLLSDRFSAERPKGSFSTLEIQRTEQGDSAMYLCASRLSVRDTQYFGPGTRLTVL.